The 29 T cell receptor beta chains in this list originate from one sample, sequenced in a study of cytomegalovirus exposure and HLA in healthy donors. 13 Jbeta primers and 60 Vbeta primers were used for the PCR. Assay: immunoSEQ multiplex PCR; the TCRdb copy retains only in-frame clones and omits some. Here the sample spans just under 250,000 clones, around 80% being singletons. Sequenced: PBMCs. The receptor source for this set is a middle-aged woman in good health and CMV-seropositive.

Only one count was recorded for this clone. CDR3 loop: CASSSAGTSGYNEQFF. CDR3 bases: TGTGCCAGCAGTTCGGCCGGGACTAGCGGCTACAATGAGCAGTTCTTC. The V call is TRBV7-2, the J call TRBJ2-1; 11 nucleotides line up with TRBD2. The J segment lost 3 bases and the V segment lost 6 bases, leaving 7 bases of the junction unmatched. The length of the CDR3 is 16 residues. Germline values: CDR1 SGHTA, CDR2 FQGNSA.

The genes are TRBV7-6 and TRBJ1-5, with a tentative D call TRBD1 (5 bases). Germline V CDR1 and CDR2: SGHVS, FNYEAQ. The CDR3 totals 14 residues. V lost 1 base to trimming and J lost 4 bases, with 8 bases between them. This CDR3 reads CASSLGSGNQPQHF. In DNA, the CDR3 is TGTGCCAGCAGCTTAGGATCAGGGAATCAGCCCCAGCATTTT.

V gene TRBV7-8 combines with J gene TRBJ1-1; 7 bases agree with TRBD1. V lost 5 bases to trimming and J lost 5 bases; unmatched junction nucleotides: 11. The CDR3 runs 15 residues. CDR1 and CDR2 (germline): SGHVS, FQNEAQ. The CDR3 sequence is CASSNSGGRGTEAFF. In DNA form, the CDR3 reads TGTGCCAGCAGCAATTCAGGGGGGCGAGGAACTGAAGCTTTCTTT.

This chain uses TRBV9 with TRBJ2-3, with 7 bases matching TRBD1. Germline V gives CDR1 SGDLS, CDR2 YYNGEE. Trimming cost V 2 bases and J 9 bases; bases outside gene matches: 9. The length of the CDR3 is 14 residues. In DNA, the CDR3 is TGTGCCAGCAGCGTTCGGGACAGAGCAGGAACGCAGTATTTT. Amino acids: CASSVRDRAGTQYF.

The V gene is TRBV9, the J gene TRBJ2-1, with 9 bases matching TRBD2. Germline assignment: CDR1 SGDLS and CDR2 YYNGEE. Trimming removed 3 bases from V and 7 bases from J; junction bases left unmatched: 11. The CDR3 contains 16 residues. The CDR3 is CASSEAGGLIGNEQFF. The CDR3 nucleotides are TGTGCCAGCAGCGAAGCGGGGGGACTAATTGGGAATGAGCAGTTCTTC.

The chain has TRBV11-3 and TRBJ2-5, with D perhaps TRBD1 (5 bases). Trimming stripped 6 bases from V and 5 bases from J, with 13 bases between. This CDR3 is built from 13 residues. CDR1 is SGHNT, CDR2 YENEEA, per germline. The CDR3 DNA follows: TGTGCCAGCAGAGAGAGCGCAGGGGAGACCCAGTACTTC. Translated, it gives CASRESAGETQYF.

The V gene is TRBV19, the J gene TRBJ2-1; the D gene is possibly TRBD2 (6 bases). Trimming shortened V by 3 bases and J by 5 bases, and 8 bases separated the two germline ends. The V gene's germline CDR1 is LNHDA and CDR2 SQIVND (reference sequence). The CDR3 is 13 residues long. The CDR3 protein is CASSIGSNNEQFF. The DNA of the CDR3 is TGTGCCAGTAGTATCGGGAGCAACAATGAGCAGTTCTTC.

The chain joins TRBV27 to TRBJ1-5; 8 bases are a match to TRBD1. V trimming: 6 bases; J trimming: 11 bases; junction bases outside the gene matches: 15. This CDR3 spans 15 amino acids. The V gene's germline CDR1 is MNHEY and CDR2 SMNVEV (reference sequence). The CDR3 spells CASSPLPAGGSTQHF. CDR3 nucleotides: TGTGCCAGCAGCCCTCTTCCCGCAGGGGGCTCGACCCAGCATTTT.

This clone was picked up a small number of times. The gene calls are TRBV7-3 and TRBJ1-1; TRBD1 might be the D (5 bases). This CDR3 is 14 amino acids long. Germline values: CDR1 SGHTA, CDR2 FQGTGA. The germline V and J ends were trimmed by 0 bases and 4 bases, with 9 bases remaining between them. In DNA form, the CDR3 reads TGTGCCAGCAGCTTAACGGGGGGGGGCACTGAAGCTTTCTTT. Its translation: CASSLTGGGTEAFF.

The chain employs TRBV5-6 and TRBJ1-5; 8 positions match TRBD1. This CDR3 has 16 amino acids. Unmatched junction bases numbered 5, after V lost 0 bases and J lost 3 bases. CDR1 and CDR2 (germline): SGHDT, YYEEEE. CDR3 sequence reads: CASSLGTGPNNQPQHF. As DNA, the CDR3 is TGTGCCAGCAGCTTGGGGACAGGGCCAAACAATCAGCCCCAGCATTTT.

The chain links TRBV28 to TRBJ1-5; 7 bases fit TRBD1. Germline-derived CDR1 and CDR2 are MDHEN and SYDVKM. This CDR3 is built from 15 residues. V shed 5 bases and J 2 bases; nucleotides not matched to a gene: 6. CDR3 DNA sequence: TGTGCCAGCAGTGTAACAGGGGCGGGCAATCAGCCCCAGCATTTT. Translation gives CASSVTGAGNQPQHF.

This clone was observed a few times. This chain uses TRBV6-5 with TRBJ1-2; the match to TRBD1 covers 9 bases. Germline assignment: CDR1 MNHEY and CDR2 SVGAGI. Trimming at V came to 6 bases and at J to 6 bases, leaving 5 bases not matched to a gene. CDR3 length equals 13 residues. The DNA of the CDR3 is TGTGCCAGCAGGGGGACAGGGCTTGATGGCTACACCTTC. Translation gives CASRGTGLDGYTF.

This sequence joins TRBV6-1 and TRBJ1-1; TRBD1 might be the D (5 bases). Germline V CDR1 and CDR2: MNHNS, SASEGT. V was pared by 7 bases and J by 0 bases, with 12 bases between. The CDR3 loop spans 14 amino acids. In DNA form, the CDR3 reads TGTGCCAGCACCGAGACAGCCTTGAACACTGAAGCTTTCTTT. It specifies CASTETALNTEAFF.

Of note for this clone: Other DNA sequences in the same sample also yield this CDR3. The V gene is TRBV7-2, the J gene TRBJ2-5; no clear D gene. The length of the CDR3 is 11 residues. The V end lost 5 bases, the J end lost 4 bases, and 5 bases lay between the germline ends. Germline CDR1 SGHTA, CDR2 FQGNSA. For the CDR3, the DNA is TGTGCCAGCAGCCCAGGAGAGACCCAGTACTTC. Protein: CASSPGETQYF.

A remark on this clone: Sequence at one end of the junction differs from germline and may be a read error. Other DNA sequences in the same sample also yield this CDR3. The CDR3 DNA sequence: TGTGCCAGCAGCCAGGAGACTAGCGGGGGGGAGGAGACTCAGTACTTC. Translating gives CASSQETSGGEETQYF. The genes are TRBV4-2 and TRBJ2-5; 14 bases are shared with TRBD2. Germline-derived CDR1 and CDR2 are LGHNA and YNFKEQ. The CDR3 sequence is 16 residues long.

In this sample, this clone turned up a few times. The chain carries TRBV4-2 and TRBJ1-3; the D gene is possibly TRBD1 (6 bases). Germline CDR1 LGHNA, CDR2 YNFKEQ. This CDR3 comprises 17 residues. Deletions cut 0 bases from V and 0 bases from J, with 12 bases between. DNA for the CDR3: TGTGCCAGCAGCCAAGACCCTCGAGGGGGCTCTGGAAACACCATATATTTT. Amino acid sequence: CASSQDPRGGSGNTIYF.

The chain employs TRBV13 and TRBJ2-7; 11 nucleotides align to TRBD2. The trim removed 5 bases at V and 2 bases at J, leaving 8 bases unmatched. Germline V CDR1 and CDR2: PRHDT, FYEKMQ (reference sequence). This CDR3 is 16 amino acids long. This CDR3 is CASSGRLAGYPYEQYF. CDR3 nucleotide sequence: TGTGCCAGCAGCGGCCGACTAGCGGGATACCCCTACGAGCAGTACTTC.

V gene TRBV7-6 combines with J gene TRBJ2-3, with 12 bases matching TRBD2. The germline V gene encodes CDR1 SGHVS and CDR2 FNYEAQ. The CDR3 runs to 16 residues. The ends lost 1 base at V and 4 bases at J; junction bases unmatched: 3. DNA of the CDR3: TGTGCCAGCAGCTTAGGACTAGCGGGAGATGCAGATACGCAGTATTTT. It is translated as CASSLGLAGDADTQYF. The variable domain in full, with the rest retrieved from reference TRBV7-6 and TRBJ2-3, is GAGVSQSPRYKVTKRGQDVALRCDPISGHVSLYWYRQALGQGPEFLTYFNYEAQQDKSGLPNDRFSAERPEGSISTLTIQRTEQRDSAMYRCASSLGLAGDADTQYFGPGTRLTVL.

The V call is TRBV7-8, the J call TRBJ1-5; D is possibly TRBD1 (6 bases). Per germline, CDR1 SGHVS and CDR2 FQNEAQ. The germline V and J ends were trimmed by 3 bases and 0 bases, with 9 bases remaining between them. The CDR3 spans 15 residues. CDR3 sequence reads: CASSFGQSSNQPQHF. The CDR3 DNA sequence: TGTGCCAGCAGCTTCGGACAGAGTAGCAATCAGCCCCAGCATTTT.

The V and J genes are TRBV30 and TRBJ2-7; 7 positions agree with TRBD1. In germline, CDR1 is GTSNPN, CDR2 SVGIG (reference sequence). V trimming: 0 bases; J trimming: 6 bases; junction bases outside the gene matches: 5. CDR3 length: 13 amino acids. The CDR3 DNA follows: TGTGCCTGGAGTGTATACAGGGGTGGCGAGCAGTACTTC. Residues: CAWSVYRGGEQYF.

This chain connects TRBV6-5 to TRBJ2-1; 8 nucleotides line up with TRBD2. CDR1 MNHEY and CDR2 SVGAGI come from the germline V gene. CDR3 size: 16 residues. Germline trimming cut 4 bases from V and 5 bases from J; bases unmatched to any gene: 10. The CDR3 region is CASSSPRGTRDNEQFF. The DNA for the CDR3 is TGTGCCAGCAGTTCCCCCCGGGGGACTAGAGACAATGAGCAGTTCTTC.

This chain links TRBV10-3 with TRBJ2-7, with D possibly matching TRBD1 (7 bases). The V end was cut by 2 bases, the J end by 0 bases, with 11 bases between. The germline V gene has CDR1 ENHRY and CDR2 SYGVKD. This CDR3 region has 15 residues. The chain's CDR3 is CAISEPGGSSYEQYF. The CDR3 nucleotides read TGTGCCATCAGTGAGCCAGGGGGGAGCTCCTACGAGCAGTACTTC.

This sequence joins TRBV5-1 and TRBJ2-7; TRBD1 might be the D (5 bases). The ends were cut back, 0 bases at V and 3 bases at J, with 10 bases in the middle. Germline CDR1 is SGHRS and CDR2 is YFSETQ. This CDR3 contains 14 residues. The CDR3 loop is CASSLGQGFYEQYF. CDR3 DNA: TGCGCCAGCAGCTTGGGGCAGGGTTTCTACGAGCAGTACTTC. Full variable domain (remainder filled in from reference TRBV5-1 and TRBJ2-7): KAGVTQTPRYLIKTRGQQVTLSCSPISGHRSVSWYQQTPGQGLQFLFEYFSETQRNKGNFPGRFSGRQFSNSRSEMNVSTLELGDSALYLCASSLGQGFYEQYFGPGTRLTVT.

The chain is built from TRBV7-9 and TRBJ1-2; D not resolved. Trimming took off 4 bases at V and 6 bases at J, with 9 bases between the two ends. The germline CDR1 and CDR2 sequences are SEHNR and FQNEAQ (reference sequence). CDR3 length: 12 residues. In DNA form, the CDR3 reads TGTGCCAGCAGCTCCGGGAGCGATGGCTACACCTTC. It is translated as CASSSGSDGYTF.

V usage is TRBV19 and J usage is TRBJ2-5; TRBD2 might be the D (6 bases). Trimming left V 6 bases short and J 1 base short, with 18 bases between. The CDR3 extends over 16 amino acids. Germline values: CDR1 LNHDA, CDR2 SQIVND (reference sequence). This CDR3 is CASRPGRQALQETQYF. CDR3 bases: TGTGCCAGTAGACCAGGGAGGCAGGCCCTCCAAGAGACCCAGTACTTC.

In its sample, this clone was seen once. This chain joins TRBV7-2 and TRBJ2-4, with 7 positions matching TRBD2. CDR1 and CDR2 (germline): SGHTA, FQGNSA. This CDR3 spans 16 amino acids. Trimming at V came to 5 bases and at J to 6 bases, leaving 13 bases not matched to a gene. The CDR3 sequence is CASSRSSWGGINIQYF. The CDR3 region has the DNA TGTGCCAGCAGCCGATCTTCCTGGGGGGGGATAAACATTCAGTACTTC. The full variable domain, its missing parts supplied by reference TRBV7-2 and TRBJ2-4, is GAGVSQSPSNKVTEKGKDVELRCDPISGHTALYWYRQSLGQGLEFLIYFQGNSAPDKSGLPSDRFSAERTGGSVSTLTIQRTQQEDSAVYLCASSRSSWGGINIQYFGAGTRLSVL.

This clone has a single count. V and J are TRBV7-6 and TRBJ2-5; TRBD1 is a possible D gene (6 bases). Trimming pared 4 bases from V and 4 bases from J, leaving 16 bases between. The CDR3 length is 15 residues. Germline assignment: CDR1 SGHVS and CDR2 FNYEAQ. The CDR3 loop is CASSSSLGQRETQYF. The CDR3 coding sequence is TGTGCCAGCAGCTCCTCCCTCGGACAGAGAGAGACCCAGTACTTC. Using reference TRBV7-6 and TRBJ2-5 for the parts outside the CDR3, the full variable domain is GAGVSQSPRYKVTKRGQDVALRCDPISGHVSLYWYRQALGQGPEFLTYFNYEAQQDKSGLPNDRFSAERPEGSISTLTIQRTEQRDSAMYRCASSSSLGQRETQYFGPGTRLLVL.

The CDR3 loop is CSVLDRVVPGELFF. The CDR3 bases are TGCAGCGTTTTGGACAGGGTTGTTCCCGGGGAGCTGTTTTTT. The chain uses TRBV29-1 and TRBJ2-2; 8 positions agree with TRBD1. The CDR3 consists of 14 residues. The germline gives CDR1 SQVTM, CDR2 ANQGSEA. The ends lost 5 bases at V and 6 bases at J; junction bases unmatched: 8.

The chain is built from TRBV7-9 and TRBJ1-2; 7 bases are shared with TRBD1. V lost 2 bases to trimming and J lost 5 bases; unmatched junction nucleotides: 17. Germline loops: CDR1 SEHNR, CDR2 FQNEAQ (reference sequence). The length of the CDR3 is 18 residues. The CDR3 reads CASSLWDSWRLFPYGYTF. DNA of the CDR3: TGTGCCAGCAGCTTATGGGACAGCTGGCGGCTGTTTCCTTATGGCTACACCTTC.